The 24 T cell receptor beta chains in this list originate from one sample, sequenced in a study of human T cells and chemical hapten exposure. TCRdb re-called the RACE reads with MiXCR, one entry per CDR3 protein. The data contain fewer than 45,000 distinct CDR3 sequences, over 3.5% of them singletons. The time point was: patch test 1, 2 weeks after DPC sensitization. Treatment specified: therapeutic diphenylcyclopropenone sensitization with weekly scalp DPC. Total RNA was isolated from whole blood that had not been fractionated. This material consisted of whole blood, taken in connection with sensitization to the hapten diphenylcyclopropenone (DPC). These receptors originate from a man aged 45-65 years with alopecia areata. Some clones in this sample may be carry-over from other donors' samples.

Many counts were recorded for this clonotype. This rearrangement joins TRBV20-1 to TRBJ1-6, with TRBD1 identical over 7 bases. The V segment lost 5 bases and the J segment 10 bases; nucleotides outside the gene matches: 11. Germline V CDR1 and CDR2: DFQATT, SNEGSKA (reference sequence). This CDR3 has 14 amino acids. CDR3 sequence reads: CSAPRDREKSPLHF. CDR3 bases: TGCAGTGCTCCCCGGGACAGAGAGAAATCACCCCTCCACTTT.

This clonotype was recorded many times. The chain uses TRBV2 and TRBJ2-3; TRBD2 matches 14 bases. Unmatched junction bases numbered 6, after V lost 8 bases and J lost 5 bases. Germline CDR1 and CDR2: SNHLY and FYNNEI. This CDR3 has 15 residues. The CDR3 DNA is TGTGCCAGCTCGGCGGGACTAGCGGGAGTAGATACGCAGTATTTT. It specifies CASSAGLAGVDTQYF.

This clonotype was recorded at least ten times. The chain joins TRBV29-1 to TRBJ2-2; D remains ambiguous. This CDR3 is built from 13 residues. V was cut by 2 bases and J by 1 base, with 5 bases left in between. The germline V gene has CDR1 SQVTM and CDR2 ANQGSEA. CDR3 sequence reads: CSVEPRNTGELFF. The CDR3 nucleotides read TGCAGCGTTGAACCCAGGAACACCGGGGAGCTGTTTTTT.

This clonotype was seen ten or more times. In DNA, the CDR3 is TGTGCCAGCAGTTTTGGGCAGGGAAGCACGTACGAGCAGTACTTC. It yields the protein CASSFGQGSTYEQYF. The chain is built from TRBV28 and TRBJ2-7; D possibly corresponds to TRBD1 (5 bases). V dropped 3 bases and J dropped 4 bases, with 16 bases sitting between them. Germline V gene sequence: CDR1 MDHEN, CDR2 SYDVKM. CDR3 length: 15 amino acids.

This clonotype was counted many times. The CDR3 nucleotides read TGTGCCAGCAGCTTAGGCCCGGACAGGATACCCTACGAGCAGTACTTC. Encoded protein: CASSLGPDRIPYEQYF. This chain links TRBV11-2 with TRBJ2-7; 7 bases are a match to TRBD1. Per germline, CDR1 SGHAT and CDR2 FQNNGV. The CDR3 extends over 16 amino acids. Germline trimming cut 1 base from V and 2 bases from J; bases unmatched to any gene: 8. The full variable domain, completed using reference TRBV11-2 and TRBJ2-7, is EAGVAQSPRYKIIEKRQSVAFWCNPISGHATLYWYQQILGQGPKLLIQFQNNGVVDDSQLPKDRFSAERLKGVDSTLKIQPAKLEDSAVYLCASSLGPDRIPYEQYFGPGTRLTVT.

This clonotype occurred many times. This chain joins TRBV4-1 and TRBJ1-5; a weak D match, TRBD1 (5 bases). The CDR3 extends over 16 amino acids. The germline V gene encodes CDR1 MGHRA and CDR2 YSYEKL. The V gene lost 2 bases and the J gene lost 0 bases, with 11 bases spanning the gap. The DNA of the CDR3 is TGCGCCAGCAGCCAACGGCGACAGCTTAGCAATCAGCCCCAGCATTTT. Protein: CASSQRRQLSNQPQHF.

This clonotype occurred many times. The gene calls are TRBV28 and TRBJ1-2; D gene uncertain. CDR1 and CDR2 from the germline V gene are MDHEN and SYDVKM. CDR3 length: 13 residues. The V gene lost 2 bases and the J gene lost 8 bases, with 12 bases spanning the gap. The CDR3 loop is CASSLGVPEGYTF. For the CDR3, the DNA is TGTGCCAGCAGTTTAGGGGTTCCAGAGGGCTACACCTTC.

This clonotype was detected a few times. The chain links TRBV27 to TRBJ2-6; 13 positions agree with TRBD2. Germline CDR1 is MNHEY and CDR2 is SMNVEV (reference sequence). V trimming: 9 bases; J trimming: 6 bases; junction bases outside the gene matches: 11. The CDR3 spans 17 residues. CDR3 protein: CASSPGLAGYEANVLTF. The CDR3, as DNA: TGTGCCAGTTCACCGGGACTAGCGGGATATGAGGCCAACGTCCTGACTTTC.

The table lists this clonotype with many counts. The V gene is TRBV18, the J gene TRBJ1-6, with TRBD1 identical over 9 bases. The germline V gene encodes CDR1 KGHSH and CDR2 LQKENI. This CDR3 has 15 residues. The junction had 10 bases not matched to a gene; V was cut back by 6 bases and J by 10 bases. This CDR3 reads CASSPEQGAESPLHF. As DNA, the CDR3 is TGTGCCAGCTCGCCAGAACAGGGGGCAGAATCACCCCTCCACTTT.

This clonotype was observed a single time. A read error may explain this, as a much larger clone is one base away. CDR3 DNA sequence: TGTGCCCGGAGTGTATCAGCAAGCAATCAGCCCCAGCATTTT. It translates to CARSVSASNQPQHF. The V gene is TRBV30, the J gene TRBJ1-5; D gene uncertain. Germline V lookup: CDR1 GTSNPN, CDR2 SVGIG (reference sequence). The CDR3 runs 14 residues.

The chain joins TRBV12-5 to TRBJ2-7; the match to TRBD2 covers 7 bases. The CDR3 has 13 residues. Germline V CDR1 and CDR2: LGHNT, FRNRAP. J lost 3 bases, V lost 3 bases, and 2 bases had no gene match. The CDR3 sequence is CASGFGRSYEQYF. In DNA form, the CDR3 reads TGTGCTAGTGGTTTCGGGAGGAGCTACGAGCAGTACTTC.

This clonotype was recorded many times. This rearrangement joins TRBV20-1 to TRBJ2-7, with D tentatively TRBD1 or TRBD2 (6 bases each). V lost 0 bases to trimming and J lost 4 bases, with 16 bases between them. In germline, CDR1 is DFQATT, CDR2 SNEGSKA (reference sequence). The length of the CDR3 is 15 residues. The CDR3 DNA reads TGCAGTGCTAGAGAAGGGGGTAGGAGGGGATACGAGCAGTACTTC. Translating it yields CSAREGGRRGYEQYF.

This clonotype was recorded a few times. The rearrangement joins TRBV3-1 to TRBJ2-1; 11 nucleotides match TRBD2. The CDR3 runs to 16 residues. CDR1 is LGHDT, CDR2 YNNKEL, per germline (reference sequence). V shed 2 bases, J shed 7 bases, and the junction held 7 bases outside the gene matches. In DNA form, the CDR3 reads TGTGCCAGCAGCCAATCGGGGGGACTAGCGGAAAATGAGCAGTTCTTC. It yields the protein CASSQSGGLAENEQFF.

This chain joins TRBV28 and TRBJ2-1, with 10 bases fitting TRBD2. Germline trimming cut 3 bases from V and 9 bases from J; bases unmatched to any gene: 5. CDR1 is MDHEN and CDR2 is SYDVKM in the germline V gene. The CDR3 covers 14 residues. The CDR3 region is CASSLPSGSREQFF. CDR3 in DNA: TGTGCCAGCAGTTTGCCTAGCGGGAGTCGTGAGCAGTTCTTC.

This clonotype was recorded many times. The CDR3 reads CASSRTLAGGPSGANVLTF. The DNA of the CDR3 is TGTGCCAGCAGCCGGACCTTGGCGGGAGGGCCATCCGGGGCCAACGTCCTGACTTTC. V gene TRBV7-2 combines with J gene TRBJ2-6; 9 nucleotides match TRBD2. Trimming took 5 bases from V and 4 from J; bases not matched to a gene: 15. Germline CDR1 reads SGHTA; CDR2 reads FQGNSA. CDR3 length: 19 amino acids.

This clonotype was recorded many times. The chain recombines TRBV4-3 with TRBJ1-1; D ambiguous. Looked up from germline, CDR1 is LGHNA and CDR2 is YSLEER. V was trimmed by 0 bases and J by 0 bases, leaving 2 bases between them. The CDR3 has 13 amino acids. CDR3 nucleotides: TGCGCCAGCAGCCAAGAGATGAACACTGAAGCTTTCTTT. Its translation is CASSQEMNTEAFF.

J is TRBJ2-3 and V is TRBV4-1; D is undetermined. CDR1 and CDR2 from the germline V gene are MGHRA and YSYEKL. The CDR3 sequence is 13 residues long. Between the trimmed V and J ends, which lost 0 bases and 5 bases, there was a span of 6 bases. The CDR3 nucleotides are TGCGCCAGCAGCCAAGATCGGATAGATACGCAGTATTTT. The encoded protein is CASSQDRIDTQYF.

This clonotype has at least ten counts. As DNA, the CDR3 is TGTGCCAGCAGCCAGGGGACCGGTGAGCAGTTCTTC. Residues: CASSQGTGEQFF. This rearrangement joins TRBV14 to TRBJ2-1, with D perhaps matching TRBD1 or TRBD2 (5 bases each). Germline CDR1 reads SGHDN; CDR2 reads FVKESK. V lost 3 bases and J 9 bases, leaving 9 bases between the germline ends. The CDR3 is 12 residues long.

This clonotype was seen repeatedly, ten times or more. The rearrangement uses TRBV6-2 or TRBV6-3 and TRBJ2-1; D gene unclear. Trimming took 0 bases from V and 8 from J, leaving 11 bases between them. This CDR3 has 14 residues. From germline, CDR1 is MNHEY and CDR2 SVGEGT. The CDR3 sequence is CASSYSGKNDEQFF. The CDR3 nucleotides read TGTGCCAGCAGTTACTCAGGGAAGAACGATGAGCAGTTCTTC.

At least ten counts were recorded for this clonotype. J is TRBJ1-1 and V is TRBV29-1, with 7 bases that match TRBD1. With V trimmed by 7 bases and J by 3 bases, 11 bases remained unmatched. The CDR3 extends over 14 amino acids. Germline CDR1 and CDR2: SQVTM and ANQGSEA. The CDR3 region is CSAMTGMMDTEAFF. The CDR3 DNA reads TGCAGCGCGATGACAGGGATGATGGACACTGAAGCTTTCTTT.

Ten or more counts support this clonotype. This rearrangement joins TRBV29-1 to TRBJ1-5, with TRBD1 as a possible D gene (5 bases). Germline V CDR1 and CDR2: SQVTM, ANQGSEA. This CDR3 is built from 10 residues. CDR3 loop: CGRGGQPQHF. The DNA for the CDR3 is TGCGGGAGGGGCGGTCAGCCCCAGCATTTT.

In this sample, this clonotype turned up many times. The rearrangement joins TRBV18 to TRBJ1-1; D gene ambiguous. The V and J ends lost 3 bases and 1 base respectively, with 12 bases between them. CDR3 length: 15 residues. CDR1 KGHSH and CDR2 LQKENI come from the germline V gene. This chain's CDR3 is CASSPFAPKNTEAFF. The CDR3 DNA is TGTGCCAGCTCACCGTTCGCTCCGAAGAACACTGAAGCTTTCTTT.

This clonotype was found many times. The V gene is TRBV24-1, the J gene TRBJ2-3; 7 bases align to TRBD2. From germline, CDR1 is KGHDR and CDR2 SFDVKD. This CDR3 has 16 amino acids. V lost 5 bases, J lost 4 bases, and 11 bases stayed unmatched. The CDR3 DNA sequence: TGTGCCACCAGTGCAGAGGGAAGCGGGAAACCAGATACGCAGTATTTT. It specifies CATSAEGSGKPDTQYF.

Ten or more counts support this clonotype. The J gene is TRBJ1-2, the V gene TRBV6-5, with a possible D match to TRBD1 (6 bases). This CDR3 contains 13 residues. V lost 2 bases, J lost 8 bases, and 12 bases lay in between. CDR1 and CDR2 from the germline V gene are MNHEY and SVGAGI. The CDR3 nucleotides read TGTGCCAGCAGTTACCGGGACATGCGGGGCTACACCTTC. Its translation: CASSYRDMRGYTF.